The 21 T cell receptor beta chains reported below all come from one sample, sequenced in a study of cytomegalovirus exposure and HLA in healthy donors (dated by TCRdb to about 2017). Library preparation used the immunoSEQ multiplex PCR assay. A mixture of 60 forward primers for TCR Vbeta segments and 13 reverse primers for TCR Jbeta segments was used in the multiplex PCR. TCRdb holds this immuneACCESS table with in-frame rearrangements only. Some clones are missing; in checked studies, unresolved V genes explain under half, and the rest has no known cause. Counted in this sample were roughly 150,000 clones; nearly 85% of them appeared once. The ten largest make up more than 3% of the sample. Input material: PBMCs. These receptors came from a male donor in good health and CMV-seronegative.

This chain uses TRBV7-2 with TRBJ2-1; D may be TRBD1 (6 bases). Germline V lookup: CDR1 SGHTA, CDR2 FQGNSA. CDR3 length: 12 amino acids. Between the trimmed V and J ends, which lost 9 bases and 3 bases, there was a span of 9 bases. The CDR3 here is CASRTVYNEQFF. The CDR3, as DNA: TGTGCCAGTAGGACAGTCTACAATGAGCAGTTCTTC. Supplemented by reference TRBV7-2 and TRBJ2-1, the full variable domain reads GAGVSQSPSNKVTEKGKDVELRCDPISGHTALYWYRQSLGQGLEFLIYFQGNSAPDKSGLPSDRFSAERTGGSVSTLTIQRTQQEDSAVYLCASRTVYNEQFFGPGTRLTVL.

The chain has TRBV2 and TRBJ2-3, with 11 bases lining up with TRBD2. CDR3 size: 18 residues. V trimming: 1 base; J trimming: 1 base; junction bases outside the gene matches: 7. Germline V lookup: CDR1 SNHLY, CDR2 FYNNEI. Written as DNA, the CDR3 is TGTGCCAGCAGTGAAGAGATAGGGACTAGCGGACGCACAGATACGCAGTATTTT. Amino acid sequence: CASSEEIGTSGRTDTQYF. Together with reference TRBV2 and TRBJ2-3, the CDR3 gives the full variable domain: EPEVTQTPSHQVTQMGQEVILRCVPISNHLYFYWYRQILGQKVEFLVSFYNNEISEKSEIFDDQFSVERPDGSNFTLKIRSTKLEDSAMYFCASSEEIGTSGRTDTQYFGPGTRLTVL.

This chain joins TRBV28 and TRBJ2-7; weak D call: TRBD1 (6 bases). The germline V gene encodes CDR1 MDHEN and CDR2 SYDVKM. The V and J ends lost 2 bases and 4 bases respectively, with 12 bases between them. The CDR3 totals 14 residues. For the CDR3, the DNA is TGTGCCAGCAGTTTAATACAGGGTCGATACGAGCAGTACTTC. Protein: CASSLIQGRYEQYF.

This clone was seen a few times. The V call is TRBV18, the J call TRBJ2-7; a weak D match, TRBD1 (5 bases). The germline V gene has CDR1 KGHSH and CDR2 LQKENI. V was trimmed by 4 bases and J by 3 bases, leaving 16 bases between them. CDR3 length: 15 residues. CDR3 loop: CASSREPTDSYEQYF. CDR3 DNA sequence: TGTGCCAGCTCACGCGAACCAACTGACAGCTACGAGCAGTACTTC. Using reference TRBV18 and TRBJ2-7 for the parts outside the CDR3, the full variable domain is NAGVMQNPRHLVRRRGQEARLRCSPMKGHSHVYWYRQLPEEGLKFMVYLQKENIIDESGMPKERFSAEFPKEGPSILRIQQVVRGDSAAYFCASSREPTDSYEQYFGPGTRLTVT.

This chain uses TRBV7-8 with TRBJ2-7; D may be TRBD1 (6 bases). Germline CDR1 and CDR2: SGHVS and FQNEAQ. Trimming removed 3 bases at V and 5 bases at J, with 14 bases between. This CDR3 comprises 14 residues. The CDR3 DNA is TGTGCCAGCAGCTTTGCGGACAGTAGGAACGAGCAGTACTTC. It yields the protein CASSFADSRNEQYF.

The chain couples TRBV2 to TRBJ2-1, with TRBD2 matching over 7 bases. This CDR3 has 14 residues. The ends lost 9 bases at V and 2 bases at J; junction bases unmatched: 7. The germline V gene encodes CDR1 SNHLY and CDR2 FYNNEI. This CDR3 is CASVREAPYNEQFF. CDR3 nucleotides: TGTGCCAGTGTCCGGGAGGCCCCCTACAATGAGCAGTTCTTC. The full variable domain, in which reference TRBV2 and TRBJ2-1 provide the parts outside the CDR3, is EPEVTQTPSHQVTQMGQEVILRCVPISNHLYFYWYRQILGQKVEFLVSFYNNEISEKSEIFDDQFSVERPDGSNFTLKIRSTKLEDSAMYFCASVREAPYNEQFFGPGTRLTVL.

The chain carries TRBV4-1 and TRBJ2-7; 8 positions match TRBD1. In germline, CDR1 is MGHRA, CDR2 YSYEKL. Trimming at V came to 0 bases and at J to 1 base, leaving 17 bases not matched to a gene. The CDR3 consists of 20 residues. The CDR3 bases are TGCGCCAGCAGCCAAGATGTCGACAGGGGCTCCGGTTCAACGTCCTACGAGCAGTACTTC. This codes for CASSQDVDRGSGSTSYEQYF.

The V call is TRBV7-9, the J call TRBJ2-3, with a tentative D call TRBD1 (6 bases). V was clipped by 6 bases and J by 4 bases, with 20 bases between them. The CDR3 spans 16 residues. CDR1 is SEHNR and CDR2 is FQNEAQ in the germline V gene (reference sequence). Here the CDR3 reads CASRPGTNVVSDTQYF. CDR3 bases: TGTGCCAGCAGGCCGGGGACAAATGTTGTCTCAGATACGCAGTATTTT.

The V gene is TRBV5-1, the J gene TRBJ2-5, with D possibly matching TRBD2 (6 bases). The CDR3 is made up of 15 amino acids. CDR1 and CDR2 (germline): SGHRS, YFSETQ. Trimming left V 6 bases short and J 2 bases short, with 17 bases between. The CDR3 spells CASKTGTHPQETQYF. The CDR3 DNA sequence: TGCGCCAGCAAGACCGGGACTCACCCTCAAGAGACCCAGTACTTC.

This clone has a single count. The chain is built from TRBV5-6 and TRBJ2-5; D is unclear. This CDR3 has 15 amino acids. Germline values: CDR1 SGHDT, CDR2 YYEEEE. V shed 1 base and J shed 2 bases, with 12 bases lying between them. CDR3 nucleotide sequence: TGTGCCAGCAGCTTGATGGGCAAGCCTCAAGAGACCCAGTACTTC. This encodes CASSLMGKPQETQYF.

V gene TRBV7-9 combines with J gene TRBJ2-1; 12 bases are shared with TRBD2. The CDR3 covers 14 residues. CDR1 is SEHNR, CDR2 FQNEAQ, per germline (reference sequence). The trim removed 5 bases at V and 10 bases at J, leaving 6 bases unmatched. The CDR3 spells CASSPGLAGTEQFF. In nucleotides, the CDR3 is TGTGCCAGCAGCCCCGGACTAGCGGGAACGGAGCAGTTCTTC.

Turning to this clone: Other nucleotide sequences in the sample specify the same CDR3. The chain recombines TRBV10-3 with TRBJ1-1, with no clear D. This CDR3 has 14 residues. In germline, CDR1 is ENHRY, CDR2 SYGVKD. V lost 3 bases to trimming and J lost 1 base, with 9 bases between them. CDR3 nucleotides: TGTGCCATCAGTGATGGGCAAACGAACACTGAAGCTTTCTTT. Protein sequence: CAISDGQTNTEAFF.

The chain is built from TRBV28 and TRBJ2-1; the D gene is possibly TRBD2 (5 bases). V lost 0 bases, J lost 4 bases, and 10 bases lay in between. The CDR3 is made up of 15 amino acids. From germline, CDR1 is MDHEN and CDR2 SYDVKM. The chain's CDR3 is CASSLWAGWYNEQFF. CDR3 coding DNA: TGTGCCAGCAGTTTATGGGCGGGTTGGTACAATGAGCAGTTCTTC.

The rearrangement uses TRBV27 and TRBJ1-6, with D possibly being TRBD1 (5 bases). This CDR3 is 14 amino acids long. Trimming stripped 6 bases from V and 2 bases from J, with 8 bases between. Germline CDR1 and CDR2: MNHEY and SMNVEV (reference sequence). The CDR3 reads CASSTGTYNSPLHF. DNA of the CDR3: TGTGCCAGCAGCACAGGAACCTATAATTCACCCCTCCACTTT.

This chain links TRBV18 with TRBJ2-4; 8 nucleotides align to TRBD1. The V segment lost 0 bases and the J segment 16 bases; nucleotides outside the gene matches: 14. This CDR3 is built from 15 residues. CDR1 and CDR2 from the germline V gene are KGHSH and LQKENI. The CDR3 here is CASSPPGTGGDVLYF. Written as DNA, the CDR3 is TGTGCCAGCTCACCACCTGGGACAGGAGGTGACGTACTCTACTTC.

This chain uses TRBV20-1 with TRBJ1-6; D may be TRBD1 (5 bases). CDR1 DFQATT and CDR2 SNEGSKA come from the germline V gene (reference sequence). V was trimmed by 5 bases and J by 13 bases, leaving 12 bases between them. CDR3 length: 11 residues. The CDR3 sequence is CSADLGGPLHF. The CDR3 coding sequence is TGCAGTGCTGACCTGGGGGGGCCCCTCCACTTT.

The chain uses TRBV18 and TRBJ2-1; no firm D call. The CDR3 length is 14 residues. CDR1 is KGHSH, CDR2 LQKENI, per germline. V lost 3 bases and J lost 5, with 11 bases in between. CDR3 amino acids: CASSPLQADNEQFF. The CDR3 DNA is TGTGCCAGCTCACCCCTCCAGGCCGACAATGAGCAGTTCTTC.

About this clone: Other DNA sequences within the sample encode an identical CDR3. The chain is built from TRBV13 and TRBJ2-1; D possibly corresponds to TRBD2 (5 bases). This CDR3 is 12 amino acids long. With 2 bases removed from V and 7 bases from J, the gap between germline ends came to 6 bases. Germline-derived CDR1 and CDR2 are PRHDT and FYEKMQ (reference sequence). CDR3 bases: TGTGCCAGCAGCTTAACGGGGAATGAGCAGTTCTTC. It is translated as CASSLTGNEQFF.

The chain is built from TRBV6-5 and TRBJ2-3, with TRBD1 matching 7 bases. Germline trimming cut 11 bases from V and 3 bases from J; bases unmatched to any gene: 8. CDR3 length: 13 residues. Germline V gene lookup returns CDR1 MNHEY and CDR2 SVGAGI. In DNA form, the CDR3 reads TGTGCCCACAGGGACAGCTTGACAGATACGCAGTATTTT. Translated, it gives CAHRDSLTDTQYF.

This chain uses TRBV4-2 with TRBJ2-2; 12 nucleotides line up with TRBD2. Unmatched junction bases numbered 5, after V lost 4 bases and J lost 5 bases. The CDR3 loop spans 16 amino acids. The germline gives CDR1 LGHNA, CDR2 YNFKEQ. As DNA, the CDR3 is TGTGCCAGCAGCCCCGGACTAGCGGGGAGAACCGGGGAGCTGTTTTTT. Residues: CASSPGLAGRTGELFF.

This chain links TRBV7-3 with TRBJ1-1; 8 bases line up with TRBD1. The germline CDR1 and CDR2 sequences are SGHTA and FQGTGA. V was clipped by 1 base and J by 5 bases; unmatched bases: 12. The CDR3 totals 17 residues. As DNA, the CDR3 is TGTGCCAGCAGCTTAAAACCTAGTCAGGGGGCGCGTACTGAAGCTTTCTTT. Amino acid sequence: CASSLKPSQGARTEAFF.